The 18 T cell receptor beta chains in this list originate from one sample, sequenced in a study of blood T cell repertoires in COVID-19. Some clones are missing from TCRdb's copy, which holds only in-frame ones; the method was immunoSEQ multiplex PCR. The sample contains some 200,000 clones, roughly 82% of which appear only once. Source material: PBMCs or T cells enriched from blood (not recorded which). These receptors originate from a woman aged 55-70 years with acute COVID-19.

The rearrangement links TRBV18 to TRBJ2-7, with 8 bases aligning to TRBD1. There are 15 residues in the CDR3. V dropped 4 bases and J dropped 4; count of bases not matched to a gene: 9. CDR1 is KGHSH and CDR2 is LQKENI in the germline V gene. The CDR3 region is CASSLAPGGGYEQYV. CDR3 in DNA: TGTGCCAGCTCACTAGCCCCAGGGGGCGGTTACGAGCAGTACGTC.

J is TRBJ2-1 and V is TRBV13; TRBD1 matches at 11 bases. This CDR3 contains 15 residues. The germline V gene encodes CDR1 PRHDT and CDR2 FYEKMQ (reference sequence). V gave up 4 bases and J gave up 2 bases; unmatched junction bases: 1. CDR3 amino acids: CASSSGQGAYNEQFF. CDR3 DNA: TGTGCCAGCAGCTCGGGACAGGGGGCCTACAATGAGCAGTTCTTC.

This rearrangement joins TRBV10-2 to TRBJ1-5, with TRBD1 as a possible D gene (5 bases). CDR3 length: 17 amino acids. Trimming stripped 1 base from V and 0 bases from J, with 13 bases between. The germline V gene has CDR1 WSHSY and CDR2 SAAADI. The CDR3: CASSEFGAAYSNQPQHF. DNA for the CDR3: TGCGCCAGCAGTGAGTTTGGGGCAGCCTATAGCAATCAGCCCCAGCATTTT.

This clone was observed a single time. The rearrangement uses TRBV5-1 and TRBJ2-2; TRBD2 matches at 14 bases. In germline, CDR1 is SGHRS, CDR2 YFSETQ. The CDR3 spans 17 residues. The V segment lost 2 bases and the J segment 4 bases; nucleotides outside the gene matches: 4. CDR3 sequence reads: CASSLAGTSGSTGELFF. DNA of the CDR3: TGCGCCAGCAGCTTAGCTGGGACTAGCGGGAGCACCGGGGAGCTGTTTTTT. Full variable domain (outside the CDR3, taken from reference TRBV5-1 and TRBJ2-2): KAGVTQTPRYLIKTRGQQVTLSCSPISGHRSVSWYQQTPGQGLQFLFEYFSETQRNKGNFPGRFSGRQFSNSRSEMNVSTLELGDSALYLCASSLAGTSGSTGELFFGEGSRLTVL.

This chain connects TRBV7-6 to TRBJ1-1; D is perhaps TRBD1 (5 bases). The V end lost 3 bases, the J end lost 3 bases, and 8 bases lay between the germline ends. This CDR3 region has 13 residues. Germline V lookup: CDR1 SGHVS, CDR2 FNYEAQ. CDR3 nucleotides: TGTGCCAGCAGCTTCCAGGGTGACACTGAAGCTTTCTTT. Translating it yields CASSFQGDTEAFF.

The V gene is TRBV3-1 (or the pseudogene TRBV3-2), the J gene TRBJ2-6, with D possibly matching TRBD1 (5 bases). CDR3 length: 20 amino acids. Germline CDR1 LGHDT, CDR2 YNNKEL (reference sequence). V lost 0 bases, J lost 2 bases, and 20 bases lay in between. This CDR3 is CASSQDRLKGLPPGANVLTF. The CDR3 DNA follows: TGTGCCAGCAGCCAAGACAGGCTTAAGGGGCTTCCTCCTGGGGCCAACGTCCTGACTTTC.

This chain joins TRBV30 and TRBJ1-2; D is possibly TRBD1 (5 bases). The germline V gene has CDR1 GTSNPN and CDR2 SVGIG (reference sequence). V shed 3 bases and J shed 7 bases, with 21 bases lying between them. The CDR3 length is 15 residues. In DNA, the CDR3 is TGTGCCTGGAGCGTCCTTCGGGGGGATTCGGGTGGCTACACCTTC. This sequence encodes CAWSVLRGDSGGYTF. Supplemented by reference TRBV30 and TRBJ1-2, the full variable domain reads SQTIHQWPATLVQPVGSPLSLECTVEGTSNPNLYWYRQAAGRGLQLLFYSVGIGQISSEVPQNLSASRPQDRQFILSSKKLLLSDSGFYLCAWSVLRGDSGGYTFGSGTRLTVV.

This chain connects TRBV4-1 to TRBJ1-4, with TRBD1 matching over 9 bases. Trimming cost V 0 bases and J 6 bases; bases outside gene matches: 5. Germline values: CDR1 MGHRA, CDR2 YSYEKL. The CDR3 consists of 16 residues. The CDR3, as DNA: TGCGCCAGCAGCCAAGAGGGGGACAGGGCTGATGAAAAACTGTTTTTT. Amino acids: CASSQEGDRADEKLFF.

This clone is labeled medium-sized. The chain links TRBV2 to TRBJ2-1; 8 nucleotides line up with TRBD2. This CDR3 comprises 14 residues. V shed 7 bases, J shed 5 bases, and the junction held 7 bases outside the gene matches. Germline V lookup: CDR1 SNHLY, CDR2 FYNNEI. Here the CDR3 reads CASNKAGANNEQFF. The CDR3 nucleotides read TGTGCCAGCAACAAAGCGGGGGCCAACAATGAGCAGTTCTTC.

As DNA, the CDR3 is TGCGCCAGCAGCCAAGATCAGGGAAACACCATATATTTT. Translation gives CASSQDQGNTIYF. This sequence joins TRBV4-1 and TRBJ1-3; D is ambiguous. The CDR3 has 13 residues. V lost 0 bases and J 4 bases, leaving 4 bases between the germline ends. Per germline, CDR1 MGHRA and CDR2 YSYEKL.

The rearrangement joins TRBV5-1 to TRBJ2-5; D is ambiguous. The length of the CDR3 is 14 residues. CDR1 is SGHRS and CDR2 is YFSETQ in the germline V gene. Trimming removed 4 bases from V and 2 bases from J, with 12 bases in between. CDR3 amino acids: CASSPEDLQETQYF. The CDR3 DNA reads as TGCGCCAGCAGCCCTGAGGATTTACAAGAGACCCAGTACTTC. Combining the CDR3 with reference TRBV5-1 and TRBJ2-5 gives the whole variable domain KAGVTQTPRYLIKTRGQQVTLSCSPISGHRSVSWYQQTPGQGLQFLFEYFSETQRNKGNFPGRFSGRQFSNSRSEMNVSTLELGDSALYLCASSPEDLQETQYFGPGTRLLVL.

The gene calls are TRBV3-1 (or the pseudogene TRBV3-2) and TRBJ2-7; D might be TRBD1 (5 bases). Trimming shortened V by 0 bases and J by 1 base, and 13 bases separated the two germline ends. This CDR3 contains 16 residues. The V gene's germline CDR1 is LGHDT and CDR2 YNNKEL (reference sequence). The DNA of the CDR3 is TGTGCCAGCAGCCAAGATCCCCCCGACAGATCCTACGAGCAGTACGTC. Its translation is CASSQDPPDRSYEQYV.

The V and J genes are TRBV5-1 and TRBJ1-2; TRBD1 matches at 12 bases. Looked up from germline, CDR1 is SGHRS and CDR2 is YFSETQ. The CDR3 is 16 amino acids. Trimming at V came to 0 bases and at J to 7 bases, leaving 7 bases not matched to a gene. The chain's CDR3 is CASSLDWGQGAGGYTF. The CDR3 DNA reads as TGCGCCAGCAGCTTGGATTGGGGACAGGGGGCAGGTGGCTACACCTTC.

J is TRBJ2-2 and V is TRBV3-1 (or the pseudogene TRBV3-2); TRBD2 might be the D (6 bases). This CDR3 comprises 16 residues. Trimming took off 3 bases at V and 7 bases at J, with 18 bases between the two ends. Germline V gives CDR1 LGHDT, CDR2 YNNKEL (reference sequence). The CDR3 spells CASSHGLGRGGGELFF. In DNA form, the CDR3 reads TGTGCCAGCAGCCACGGCCTTGGACGGGGAGGCGGGGAGCTGTTTTTT.

This clone was observed once. The chain carries TRBV4-3 and TRBJ2-1; no definite D call. The V and J ends lost 3 bases and 0 bases respectively, with 15 bases between them. The germline V gene encodes CDR1 LGHNA and CDR2 YSLEER. The CDR3 is 17 residues long. The DNA of the CDR3 is TGCGCCAGCAGCCAGGCCTCCGACTCCCGCTCCTACAATGAGCAGTTCTTC. As protein: CASSQASDSRSYNEQFF.

This clone was seen only a few times. The CDR3 loop reads CASSPSQLRGEQYF. CDR3 sequence (DNA): TGTGCCAGCAGTCCATCTCAGCTACGCGGGGAGCAGTACTTC. The chain links TRBV5-5 to TRBJ2-7; maybe TRBD2 (5 bases). This CDR3 has 14 amino acids. Looked up from germline, CDR1 is SGHKS and CDR2 is YYEKEE (reference sequence). V lost 5 bases to trimming and J lost 7 bases, with 19 bases between them.

As regards this clone: Other nucleotide sequences from this sample produce the same CDR3. This chain connects TRBV6-5 to TRBJ1-4; D might be TRBD1 (6 bases). The CDR3 length is 12 residues. The germline V and J ends were trimmed by 6 bases and 7 bases, with 9 bases remaining between them. Germline loops: CDR1 MNHEY, CDR2 SVGAGI. CDR3 in DNA: TGTGCCAGCAGGACAGGCGGTGAAAAACTGTTTTTT. This codes for CASRTGGEKLFF.

This clone was detected ten times or more. The chain links TRBV14 to TRBJ2-7, with D possibly being TRBD2 (6 bases). The V gene lost 2 bases and the J gene lost 5 bases, with 22 bases spanning the gap. The CDR3 spans 17 residues. CDR1 is SGHDN, CDR2 FVKESK, per germline. The CDR3 sequence is CASSQSPEEGGYDEQYF. The CDR3 DNA reads as TGTGCCAGCAGCCAATCGCCGGAGGAGGGAGGATATGACGAGCAGTACTTC.